One and the same sample provided the 10 T cell receptor beta chains below, sequenced in a study of T cells in Graves' hyperthyroidism and ophthalmopathy. RNA transcripts gave rise to amplified TCR beta CDR3 regions. TCR CDR3 underwent first-round RT-PCR with the HTBI primer set. TCRdb recomputed calls from the multiplex PCR reads with MiXCR, one row per CDR3 protein. The sample has around 300,000 distinct CDR3 sequences, about 20% seen once; the top ten hold around 60%. What was sequenced was blood. The receptors were gathered from a man under 40 with Graves' ophthalmopathy.

The sample holds many counts of this clonotype. The V gene is TRBV11-3, the J gene TRBJ2-3; possibly TRBD1 or TRBD2 for D (5 bases each). The germline V and J ends were trimmed by 5 bases and 1 base, with 16 bases remaining between them. The CDR3 has 16 residues. Germline assignment: CDR1 SGHNT and CDR2 YENEEA. The CDR3 bases are TGTGCCAGCAGCCCCGCTGGGGACCGGCGCACAGATACGCAGTATTTT. Protein sequence: CASSPAGDRRTDTQYF.

This clonotype has more than one count but fewer than ten. V usage is TRBV19 and J usage is TRBJ2-2; D is unclear. The CDR3 extends over 15 amino acids. V was clipped by 6 bases and J by 0 bases, with 11 bases between them. The V gene's germline CDR1 is LNHDA and CDR2 SQIVND (reference sequence). CDR3 in amino acids: CASRAFGSNTGELFF. The DNA of the CDR3 is TGTGCCAGTAGAGCATTTGGGTCGAACACCGGGGAGCTGTTTTTT.

The J gene is TRBJ2-7, the V gene TRBV6-1, with 7 bases matching TRBD1. The CDR3 runs 15 residues. Looked up from germline, CDR1 is MNHNS and CDR2 is SASEGT. V lost 6 bases and J lost 1; bases outside the gene matches: 9. The chain's CDR3 is CASRPTRTGSYEQYF. As DNA, the CDR3 is TGTGCCAGCAGACCTACTAGGACAGGTTCCTACGAGCAGTACTTC.

This clonotype occurred many times. The V and J genes are TRBV19 and TRBJ1-1; 7 bases align to TRBD1. This CDR3 has 15 amino acids. Unmatched junction bases numbered 8, after V lost 7 bases and J lost 0 bases. CDR1 and CDR2 from the germline V gene are LNHDA and SQIVND (reference sequence). The CDR3 bases are TGTGCCAGTACCCCCCAAGACAGGGTGAACACTGAAGCTTTCTTT. It translates to CASTPQDRVNTEAFF.

This clonotype has a count of ten or more. The chain is built from TRBV30 and TRBJ1-5; 7 nucleotides align to TRBD1. The length of the CDR3 is 13 residues. Germline loops: CDR1 GTSNPN, CDR2 SVGIG (reference sequence). Trimming removed 0 bases from V and 4 bases from J; junction bases left unmatched: 0. CDR3 in amino acids: CAWSVTGNQPQHF. The CDR3 region has the DNA TGTGCCTGGAGTGTGACAGGGAATCAGCCCCAGCATTTT.

The gene calls are TRBV20-1 and TRBJ2-1; D is possibly TRBD2 (5 bases). Germline CDR1 DFQATT, CDR2 SNEGSKA (reference sequence). The length of the CDR3 is 14 residues. The germline V and J ends were trimmed by 1 base and 4 bases, with 11 bases remaining between them. The CDR3 nucleotides are TGCAGTGCTAGAGCGCGGACTGGGTACAATGAGCAGTTCTTC. This gives the protein CSARARTGYNEQFF.

This clonotype was seen a few times. The chain combines TRBV11-2 with TRBJ2-5, with D perhaps assigned TRBD1 or TRBD2 (5 bases each). The V and J ends lost 5 bases and 1 base respectively, with 14 bases between them. CDR1 is SGHAT and CDR2 is FQNNGV in the germline V gene. The CDR3 is 15 amino acids. This chain's CDR3 is CASSQLGVLQETQYF. CDR3 DNA sequence: TGTGCCAGCAGCCAATTGGGGGTCCTCCAAGAGACCCAGTACTTC.

The chain carries TRBV28 and TRBJ2-7, with 8 bases that match TRBD2. Trimming at V came to 8 bases and at J to 3 bases, leaving 15 bases not matched to a gene. The length of the CDR3 is 16 residues. CDR1 is MDHEN and CDR2 is SYDVKM in the germline V gene. This CDR3 is CASPPSGGVNYYEQYF. CDR3 DNA: TGTGCCAGCCCGCCTTCGGGGGGGGTAAATTACTACGAGCAGTACTTC.

This clonotype was observed many times. This chain connects TRBV28 to TRBJ2-7; 7 bases align to TRBD2. With V trimmed by 4 bases and J by 5 bases, 14 bases remained unmatched. The V gene's germline CDR1 is MDHEN and CDR2 SYDVKM. The CDR3 loop spans 16 amino acids. CDR3 DNA sequence: TGTGCCAGCAGTTCATACCCAATTCGACTAGCCCACGAGCAGTACTTC. It is translated as CASSSYPIRLAHEQYF.

This clonotype turned up a few times. The chain is built from TRBV5-8 and TRBJ2-3; 12 bases are shared with TRBD2. V dropped 5 bases and J dropped 4; count of bases not matched to a gene: 8. The CDR3 is 16 residues long. Looked up from germline, CDR1 is SGHTS and CDR2 is YDEGEE. The CDR3 region is CASRPTSGRLADTQYF. CDR3 DNA sequence: TGTGCCAGCAGACCGACTAGCGGGAGATTGGCAGATACGCAGTATTTT.